This T cell receptor (beta chain) was identified in a study of OX40 agonist ivuxolimab in advanced cancers. Broadly, across the study: The costimulatory receptor OX40 (CD134) was targeted by ivuxolimab, a fully human IgG2 agonistic monoclonal antibody. Intravenous ivuxolimab was administered to patients every 2 weeks at six dose levels: 0.01, 0.1, 0.3, 1.5, 3 and 10 mg/kg. Among the 50 to 55 dose-escalation patients, some 20 had hepatocellular carcinoma, approximately 15 melanoma, 9 renal cell carcinoma and 9 head and neck cancer. A male proportion of roughly 85% and a mean age of about 60 years, ranging from about 20 to 79, were recorded for the dose-escalation cohort. Patients were allowed to have had prior anti-PD-1, anti-PD-L1 or anti-CTLA-4 therapy, and less than 45% of the dose-escalation patients had previously received checkpoint inhibitors. Partial responses occurred in three dose-escalation patients, of whom one had hepatocellular carcinoma and two had cutaneous melanoma. Peripheral TCRbeta sequencing was intended to test whether TCR sequence diversity was altered and clonal T-cell expansion was caused by ivuxolimab. The paper covers the monotherapy dose-escalation part of the phase I ivuxolimab trial, which included N = 52 patients.

CDR1 and CDR2, per the germline V gene (reference sequence), are MNHEY and SMNVEV. Its CDR3 holds 13 amino acids, cysteine through phenylalanine. Only the CDR3 region is kept as DNA, spanning 39 bases read in frame from base 1. V loses 2 bases of germline sequence and J loses 3 bases, and the interval between the two ends is 8 bases. A note on this clone: It lacks a known antigen. No much larger clone is present one base from it, and per-base qualities are unavailable.

The trial excluded patients who had a history of autoimmune disease or who were on systemic immunosuppression. In every dose cohort, peripheral blood was drawn for TCR sequencing at baseline, cycle 4 day 1, and cycle 7 day 1. Samples came from an open-label, multicenter, first-in-human phase I dose-escalation trial of ivuxolimab. The trial enrolled adults with locally advanced or metastatic head and neck squamous cell, hepatocellular, melanoma or renal cell carcinoma. CD4+ and CD8+ T cells were sorted separately from peripheral blood before TCR sequencing. Genomic DNA was isolated from the sorted cells so that the TCRbeta CDR3 region could be sequenced. TCRbeta CDR3 regions were sequenced using the immunoSEQ Assay. TCRdb took over this immuneACCESS table, retaining in-frame rearrangements with V and J assigned. Such tables are incomplete; in checked studies, under half of the missing clones stem from an unresolved V gene, and the remainder is unexplained. The sample table holds about 93,000 clones, of which 94% were seen once. Jointly, the top ten make up approximately 2.4% of the sample.

Here is what the overall study found, with its caveats: Low levels of normalized T-cell clonal expansion were also shown by some nonresponding patients. The antigen specificity of the clonally expanded peripheral T cells was not determined. Clonal expansion of both CD4+ and CD8+ blood T cells was observed from baseline to week 6 at doses 0.1 to 3.0 mg/kg. In partial responders in the 0.1-3.0 mg/kg groups, normalized peripheral clonal expansion was found to be among the lowest, especially among CD8+ T cells. After ivuxolimab, expanded clones were on average more numerous among CD8+ T cells than among CD4+ T cells.

The clonotype comes from an adult with an advanced solid tumor such as melanoma, head and neck, liver or kidney cancer. The rearrangement combines TRBV27 with TRBJ2-7; a weak D assignment points to TRBD1 (5 bases agree). The specimen was CD4+ or CD8+ T cells sorted from blood, collected in a trial of the OX40 agonist ivuxolimab. The CDR3 reads as follows: CASSLRQGYEQYF. The DNA is TGTGCCAGCAGTTTAAGGCAGGGCTACGAGCAGTACTTC.